Below, one T cell receptor (beta chain) is given with its context. Its antigen is unidentified. Assay used: immunoSEQ multiplex PCR; TCRdb lists only in-frame clones, some missing. Here the sample spans 120,000 to 150,000 clones, approximately 90% being singletons. This sample stems from a study of T cell responses to AZD1222 COVID-19 vaccine. Study-level background: Researchers grouped second doses given at about 4 or about 12 weeks into one pool. Broader study findings: Once two AZD1222 doses were given, Spike-specific TCR breadth and depth went up. None of the repertoires were sampled until the peak T cell response had passed.

This receptor was taken from an adult in good health. Sample: peripheral blood, taken on day 0 of AZD1222 vaccination.

CDR3 DNA sequence: TGTGCCAGCAGCACCCAGAGCAGGAACACTGAAGCTTTCTTT. Translating it yields CASSTQSRNTEAFF. This sequence joins TRBV7-8 and TRBJ1-1; D not resolved. Germline V lookup: CDR1 SGHVS, CDR2 FQNEAQ. V dropped 5 bases and J dropped 1 base, with 11 bases sitting between them. The CDR3 covers 14 residues.